This T cell receptor (beta chain) was captured by sequencing in a study of control samples from healthy donors and cancer patients. Between the trimmed V and J ends, which lost 0 bases and 5 bases, there was a span of 13 bases. The CDR3 totals 15 residues. Germline V gene sequence: CDR1 SGHAT, CDR2 FQNNGV. Some clones are missing from TCRdb's copy, which holds only in-frame ones; the method was immunoSEQ multiplex PCR. The data show fewer than 150,000 clones, approximately 90% seen once. V gene TRBV11-2 combines with J gene TRBJ1-2; no clear D. Specimen: blood. This TCR derives from a man between 18 and 29 years old in good health. The CDR3 bases are TGTGCCAGCAGCTTAGATCAACTGGCCGTATATGGCTACACCTTC. It translates to CASSLDQLAVYGYTF. Using reference TRBV11-2 and TRBJ1-2 for the parts outside the CDR3, the full variable domain is EAGVAQSPRYKIIEKRQSVAFWCNPISGHATLYWYQQILGQGPKLLIQFQNNGVVDDSQLPKDRFSAERLKGVDSTLKIQPAKLEDSAVYLCASSLDQLAVYGYTFGSGTRLTVV.